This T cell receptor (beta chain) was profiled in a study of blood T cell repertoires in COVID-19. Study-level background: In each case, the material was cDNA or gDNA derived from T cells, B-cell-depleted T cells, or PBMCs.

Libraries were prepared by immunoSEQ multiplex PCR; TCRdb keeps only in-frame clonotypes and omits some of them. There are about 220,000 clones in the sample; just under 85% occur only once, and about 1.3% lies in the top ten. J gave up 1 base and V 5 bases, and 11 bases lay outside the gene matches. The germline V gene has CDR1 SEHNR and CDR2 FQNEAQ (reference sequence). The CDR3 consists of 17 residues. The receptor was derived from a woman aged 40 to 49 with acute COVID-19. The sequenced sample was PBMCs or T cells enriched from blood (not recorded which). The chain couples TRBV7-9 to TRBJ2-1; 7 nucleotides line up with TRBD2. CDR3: CASSSRRRGGSYNEQFF. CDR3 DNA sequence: TGTGCCAGCAGCAGTCGGAGACGGGGAGGGTCCTACAATGAGCAGTTCTTC.